This is a list of T cell receptor beta chains from one sample in a study of T cells in Graves' hyperthyroidism and ophthalmopathy. From the multiplex PCR reads, TCRdb called clonotypes with MiXCR, one entry per CDR3 protein. The table has over 500,000 distinct CDR3 sequences, 12% to 15% seen once. Input material: blood. These TCRs come from a woman in her 40s with Graves' hyperthyroidism. Both conserved end residues are part of each CDR3.

TRBV2	TRBJ2-7	13	CANTKDPGYEQYF
TRBV2	TRBJ2-1	15	CASSKQLAGGNEQFF
TRBV10-3	TRBJ2-3	13	CAISGTATDTQYF
TRBV30	TRBJ1-1	15	CAWRPPGQGYAEAFF
TRBV19	TRBJ1-1	15	CASTLQGVSNTEAFF
TRBV20-1	TRBJ2-7	13	CSARDSLAGEQYF
TRBV14	TRBJ2-1	13	CASSQDPYNEQFF
TRBV14	TRBJ2-1	15	CASSQEREWVNEQFF
TRBV6-1	TRBJ2-7	15	CASLTRTSKWGEQYF
TRBV7-2	TRBJ2-1	15	CASSLTTGGPGEQFF
TRBV20-1	TRBJ2-1	16	CSARGSGGVSYNEQFF
TRBV19	TRBJ2-5	15	CASRKAAGGGETQYF
TRBV30	TRBJ1-4	16	CAWSVPRAWSNEKLFF
TRBV2	TRBJ2-3	15	CASIYGLASTDTQYF
TRBV20-1	TRBJ1-2	15	CSARIRDRGNYGYTF
TRBV12-3/TRBV12-4	TRBJ2-1	16	CASTAWGSGRIDEQFF
TRBV10-3	TRBJ2-3	18	CAISESIALAVRTDTQYF
TRBV5-1	TRBJ2-7	16	CASSLFGSGTIYEQYF
TRBV9	TRBJ1-5	13	CASSPQGGQPQHF
TRBV6-2/TRBV6-3	TRBJ1-5	15	CASSRPPGSSQPQHF
TRBV30	TRBJ1-2	13	CAWSHRGAGGYTF
TRBV15	TRBJ2-2	15	CATSSDRARTGELFF